Listed below are T cell receptor beta chains from one sample, sequenced in a study of shared clonotypes between healthy human individuals. The table came from immunoSEQ multiplex PCR; TCRdb's copy has only in-frame clones and leaves some out. The table has 2 million to 2.5 million clones, under 95% seen once. What was sequenced was naive CD4+ T cells from PBMCs. The receptors derive from a man younger than 35 in good health. Some clones in this sample may be carry-over from other donors' samples. Both conserved end residues are part of each CDR3. D genes are given only for firm matches. Clone sizes are given selectively: once, few, many, or a class where the clone is expanded.

>TRBJ1-3|.|TRBV28|.
TGTGCCAGCAGTTTGGGGCAGGGGAGAAACACCATATATTTT
CASSLGQGRNTIYF
>TRBJ2-5|TRBD2|TRBV5-5|.
TGTGCCAGCAGCCAGAGGACTAGCGGGACAGAGACCCAGTACTTC
CASSQRTSGTETQYF
>TRBJ1-5|.|TRBV4-2|.
TGTGCCAGCAGCCAAGAATCGAATCAGCCCCAGCATTTT
CASSQESNQPQHF
>TRBJ2-2|.|TRBV7-9|.
TGTGCCAGCAGTGCCCGCAACTCGATGCAGGGGAACACCGGGGAGCTGTTTTTT
CASSARNSMQGNTGELFF
>TRBJ1-2|TRBD1|TRBV2|.
TGTGCCAGCAGTGCGGGACAGGGGTTCATTGGCTACACCTTC
CASSAGQGFIGYTF
>TRBJ2-2|TRBD2|TRBV6-6|once
TGTGCCAGCAAGATGGGACTATCTAACACCGGGGAGCTGTTTTTT
CASKMGLSNTGELFF
>TRBJ2-2|TRBD2|TRBV5-8|.
TGTGCCAGCAGCATGACTAGCGGGTACAGGAACACCGGGGAGCTGTTTTTT
CASSMTSGYRNTGELFF
>TRBJ1-2|.|TRBV20-1|.
TGCAGTGCTAGAGGTGGGGGCTACACCTTC
CSARGGGYTF
>TRBJ1-5|.|TRBV7-9|.
TGTGCCAGCAGCCCCGGGCATAGCGGTCAGCCCCAGCATTTT
CASSPGHSGQPQHF
>TRBJ2-1|TRBD2|TRBV11-2|.
TGTGCCAGCAGCGCCTGGGGAGCGGGAGGCTCCTACAATGAGCAGTTCTTC
CASSAWGAGGSYNEQFF
>TRBJ1-1|TRBD1|TRBV5-1|.
TGCGCCAGCAGCGTAACGGGGACAGGGGGAACTGAAGCTTTCTTT
CASSVTGTGGTEAFF
>TRBJ1-2|.|TRBV19|.
TGTGCCAGTAGTATGAACGCCGGGACAACCACCTATGGCTACACCTTC
CASSMNAGTTTYGYTF
>TRBJ2-3|.|TRBV30|.
TGTGCCTGGAGTGAACCCAGGGGCGCAGATACGCAGTATTTT
CAWSEPRGADTQYF
>TRBJ1-5|.|TRBV5-5|.
TGTGCCAGCAGCTTTGACATAAACCAGCCCCAGCATTTT
CASSFDINQPQHF
>TRBJ1-1|.|TRBV14|.
TGTGCCAGCAGCCAAGATCTTCGGGGTTCGGCTTTCTTT
CASSQDLRGSAFF
>TRBJ2-1|.|TRBV28|.
TGTGCCAGCAGCCTACTACACAATGAGCAGTTCTTC
CASSLLHNEQFF
>TRBJ2-3|.|TRBV21-1|.
TGTGCCAGCAGCCTCAGTGGGAGATGCTGCCCAGATACGCAGTATTTT
CASSLSGRCCPDTQYF
>TRBJ2-7|TRBD2|TRBV28|.
TGTGCCAGCACGGGAGGGGACGAGCAGTACTTC
CASTGGDEQYF
>TRBJ2-3|TRBD2|TRBV6-1|.
TGTGCCAGCAGTGAAGCCTTAGCGGGAGGGAATACGCAGTATTTT
CASSEALAGGNTQYF
>TRBJ1-2|.|TRBV19|.
TGTGCCAGTAGTATTCGGCCCGGAGCTAACTATGGCTACACCTTC
CASSIRPGANYGYTF
>TRBJ1-3|.|TRBV19|.
TGTGCCAGTAGTATACTGAGCTCTGGAAACACCATATATTTT
CASSILSSGNTIYF
>TRBJ2-5|.|TRBV28|.
TGTGCCAGCAGTAGTAAGGGCGCGATAGAGACCCAGTACTTC
CASSSKGAIETQYF
>TRBJ1-1|TRBD1|TRBV9|.
TGTGCCAGCAGCCCCCGGGACAGAATGAACACTGAAGCTTTCTTT
CASSPRDRMNTEAFF
>TRBJ1-1|.|TRBV2|few
TGTGCCAGCAGTGAGGGGCAGTACACTGAAGCTTTCTTT
CASSEGQYTEAFF
>TRBJ2-1|TRBD1|TRBV10-1|.
TGCGCCAGCAGTGAGCGGCCGGGACAGGGACACTCCTACAATGAGCAGTTCTTC
CASSERPGQGHSYNEQFF
>TRBJ2-7|TRBD2|TRBV7-9|.
TGTGCCAGCAGCCTTGGACTAGCGGGGCTCTACGAGCAGTACTTC
CASSLGLAGLYEQYF
>TRBJ2-7|TRBD1|TRBV28|once
TGTGCCAGCACTACAGGGGATTCCTACGAGCAGTACTTC
CASTTGDSYEQYF
>TRBJ1-4|.|TRBV30|.
TGTGTCTGGTGGAGGGCTTGCCCCAAGGAGGTAACTAATGAAAAACTGTTTTTT
CVWWRACPKEVTNEKLFF
>TRBJ2-5|.|TRBV7-3|once
TGTGTCAGCAGCATAGGGGGGCAGGAGACCCAGTACTTC
CVSSIGGQETQYF
>TRBJ2-7|.|TRBV30|.
TGTGCCTGGACCACCCTTAGCTCCTACGAGCAGCACTTC
CAWTTLSSYEQHF
>TRBJ2-5|.|TRBV13|.
TGTGCCAGCAGCCGCCGATCGGGAGACGGGGAGACCCAGTACTTC
CASSRRSGDGETQYF
>TRBJ2-7|.|TRBV9|.
TGTGCCAGCAGCGCCGGACTAACCTACGAGCAGTACTTC
CASSAGLTYEQYF
>TRBJ2-1|.|TRBV7-2|.
TGTGCCAGCAGTACGGCGGCGCCCACTCTCTCCTACAATGAGCAGTTCTTC
CASSTAAPTLSYNEQFF
>TRBJ1-5|TRBD1|TRBV5-1|.
TGCGCCAGCAGCCCGACAGGGTCAGACCAGCCCCAGCATTTT
CASSPTGSDQPQHF
>TRBJ2-7|.|TRBV27|once
TGTGCCAGCAGTCGACTCCGCCCGAGCTCCTACGAGCAGTACTTC
CASSRLRPSSYEQYF
>TRBJ2-3|TRBD2|TRBV7-3|.
TGTGCCAGCAGCCCCGCGGGACTAGCGGGAGCGGCAGATACGCAGTATTTT
CASSPAGLAGAADTQYF
>TRBJ1-2|TRBD1|TRBV5-6|.
TGTGCCAGCAGCTTGGACAGGGGTGATGGCTACACCTTC
CASSLDRGDGYTF
>TRBJ2-7|.|TRBV11-2|.
TGTGCCAGCAGCTTGTACGGTAGCGGCTCCTACGAGCAGTACTTC
CASSLYGSGSYEQYF
>TRBJ2-7|TRBD1|TRBV11-2|.
TGTGCCAGCAGCTTCCGGACAGGGGGACCCGGGGAGCAGTACTTC
CASSFRTGGPGEQYF
>TRBJ2-7|.|TRBV13|.
TGTGCCAGCAGCCCGGCTCTTCCGGGACGCCTCTCCTACGAGCAGTACTTC
CASSPALPGRLSYEQYF
>TRBJ2-7|.|TRBV18|.
TGTGCCAGCTCACCGGAGTTTGGGTCTTACGAGCAGTACTTC
CASSPEFGSYEQYF
>TRBJ1-5|.|TRBV28|few
TGTGCCAGCAGGAGCGGCTATAGCAATCAGCCCCAGCATTTT
CASRSGYSNQPQHF
>TRBJ2-7|.|TRBV19|.
TGTGCCAGTAGTATCCGACCGACTAGGGGCGAGCAGTACTTC
CASSIRPTRGEQYF
>TRBJ2-3|.|TRBV28|.
TGTGCCAGCAGCGTTGGCGGGGGCACAGATACGCAGTATTTT
CASSVGGGTDTQYF
>TRBJ2-3|.|TRBV7-6|.
TGTGCCAGCAGCTTAAGGGATACGCAGTATTTT
CASSLRDTQYF
>TRBJ1-1|.|TRBV5-1|.
TGCGCCAGCAGCCGCGATTATTTGAACACTGAAGCTTTCTTT
CASSRDYLNTEAFF
>TRBJ2-7|TRBD1|TRBV29-1|.
TGCAGCGTGCCGGGACAGGGGTACGAGCAGTACTTC
CSVPGQGYEQYF
>TRBJ2-5|TRBD2|TRBV6-5|.
TGTGCCAGCAGTCCCGGACTAGCGGACCAAGAGACCCAGTACTTC
CASSPGLADQETQYF
>TRBJ2-3|.|TRBV5-4|once
TGTGCCAGCAGCTTATTAGGTCCTACGCAGTATTTT
CASSLLGPTQYF
>TRBJ2-7|TRBD2|TRBV5-6|.
TGTGCCAGCAGCGCGGGAGGGCCTATAGAGCAGTACTTC
CASSAGGPIEQYF
>TRBJ1-6|.|TRBV6-5|.
TGTGCCAGCAGGAAGGATAATCGGGTTTCACCCCTCCACTTT
CASRKDNRVSPLHF
>TRBJ2-5|TRBD1|TRBV18|once
TGTGCCAGCTCACCACTGACAGGGGGCGAAGAGACCCAGTACTTC
CASSPLTGGEETQYF